This T cell receptor beta chain is drawn from a study of Tregs in tolerant kidney transplant recipients. Sequencing used immunoSEQ multiplex PCR; TCRdb keeps in-frame clones, though not all of them. Among about 50,000 clones listed, approximately 89% were seen once. This clone was detected only once. The nonmyeloablative bone marrow transplants came from related graft donors, with transient mixed chimerism. Unstimulated regulatory T cells (CD4+CD25+CD127-), CD4+CD25- non-regulatory cells, CD4 and CD8 cells were FACS-sorted from thawed PBMCs. This specimen was CD8+ T cells from blood (PBMCs), taken 12 months after the transplant. The receptor comes from a human patient who received a combined kidney and bone marrow transplant. Some T cells may have come from the graft donor.

For the CDR3, the DNA is TGTGCCACCAGCGGCATGGGGGGAGGGAGGTCCTACAATGAGCAGTTCTTC. This gives the protein CATSGMGGGRSYNEQFF. This sequence joins TRBV15 and TRBJ2-1, with 7 bases that match TRBD2. Germline CDR1 reads LNHNV; CDR2 reads YYDKDF (reference sequence). This CDR3 spans 17 amino acids. J lost 1 base, V lost 5 bases, and 11 bases had no gene match. Using reference TRBV15 and TRBJ2-1 for the parts outside the CDR3, the full variable domain is DAMVIQNPRYQVTQFGKPVTLSCSQTLNHNVMYWYQQKSSQAPKLLFHYYDKDFNNEADTPDNFQSRRPNTSFCFLDIRSPGLGDTAMYLCATSGMGGGRSYNEQFFGPGTRLTVL.